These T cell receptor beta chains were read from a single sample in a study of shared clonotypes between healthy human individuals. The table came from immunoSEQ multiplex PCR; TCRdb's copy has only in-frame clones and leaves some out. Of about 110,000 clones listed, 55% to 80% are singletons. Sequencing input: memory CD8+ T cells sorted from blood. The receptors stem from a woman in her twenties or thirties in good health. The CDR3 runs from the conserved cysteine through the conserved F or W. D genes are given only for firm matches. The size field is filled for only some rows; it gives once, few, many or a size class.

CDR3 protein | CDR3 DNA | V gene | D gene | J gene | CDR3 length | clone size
CASSLITGPREQFF | TGTGCCAGCAGCTTGATTACGGGCCCCAGAGAGCAGTTCTTC | TRBV7-8 | . | TRBJ2-1 | 14 | .
CASTNRAGSGANVLTF | TGTGCCAGCACTAACAGGGCCGGCTCTGGGGCCAACGTCCTGACTTTC | TRBV6-6 | . | TRBJ2-6 | 16 | .
CASSLSPGTGELFF | TGTGCCAGCAGTTTATCCCCAGGAACCGGGGAGCTGTTTTTT | TRBV27 | . | TRBJ2-2 | 14 | .
CATSRDLWTEHPYGQYF | TGTGCCACCAGCAGAGATCTTTGGACCGAACACCCTTACGGGCAGTACTTC | TRBV15 | . | TRBJ2-7 | 17 | .
CASSQDRGDGYTF | TGTGCCAGCAGCCAGGACAGGGGTGATGGCTACACCTTC | TRBV7-6 | TRBD1 | TRBJ1-2 | 13 | .
CAIRPGQGSTDTQYF | TGTGCCATCAGGCCGGGACAGGGAAGCACAGATACGCAGTATTTT | TRBV10-3 | TRBD1 | TRBJ2-3 | 15 | .
CASSFMGVGNTIYF | TGCGCCAGCAGCTTTATGGGGGTTGGAAACACCATATATTTT | TRBV5-1 | . | TRBJ1-3 | 14 | .
CASSSGTQGTEAFF | TGTGCCAGCAGCTCCGGGACCCAGGGAACTGAAGCTTTCTTT | TRBV7-2 | . | TRBJ1-1 | 14 | few
CASASSRDEKLFF | TGTGCCAGCGCTTCTTCAAGGGATGAAAAACTGTTTTTT | TRBV7-9 | . | TRBJ1-4 | 13 | many
CASSDSGTPGAETQYF | TGTGCCAGCAGTGATAGCGGGACGCCGGGGGCAGAGACCCAGTACTTC | TRBV25-1 | TRBD2 | TRBJ2-5 | 16 | many
CASSLGGRRQETQYF | TGCGCCAGCAGTTTGGGCGGGAGGCGGCAAGAGACCCAGTACTTC | TRBV5-1 | TRBD2 | TRBJ2-5 | 15 | .
CASSFRFRYEQYF | TGCGCCAGCAGCTTTAGGTTCCGCTACGAGCAGTACTTC | TRBV5-1 | . | TRBJ2-7 | 13 | .
CASSVAGGNQPQHF | TGTGCCAGCAGCGTCGCAGGAGGCAATCAGCCCCAGCATTTT | TRBV9 | . | TRBJ1-5 | 14 | .
CASSMGTSGPNYEQYF | TGTGCCAGCAGCATGGGGACTAGCGGGCCCAACTACGAGCAGTACTTC | TRBV2 | TRBD2 | TRBJ2-7 | 16 | .
CASSDGTGYYEQYF | TGTGCCAGCAGTGACGGGACAGGGTACTACGAGCAGTACTTC | TRBV25-1 | TRBD1 | TRBJ2-7 | 14 | .
CASSQVFQFPLGFSGNTIYF | TGCGCCAGCAGCCAAGTTTTCCAGTTCCCTCTCGGCTTCTCTGGAAACACCATATATTTT | TRBV4-1 | . | TRBJ1-3 | 20 | .
CASSATSGAYNEQFF | TGTGCCAGCAGTGCAACTAGCGGCGCCTACAATGAGCAGTTCTTC | TRBV27 | TRBD2 | TRBJ2-1 | 15 | .
CASSGTEEYSNQPQHF | TGTGCCAGCTCCGGGACAGAAGAATATAGCAATCAGCCCCAGCATTTT | TRBV18 | TRBD1 | TRBJ1-5 | 16 | .
CSVEFLAGDEQYF | TGCAGCGTTGAATTCCTAGCGGGAGACGAGCAGTACTTC | TRBV29-1 | TRBD2 | TRBJ2-7 | 13 | .
CASSYFRGYNEQFF | TGTGCCAGCAGTTATTTCCGGGGGTACAATGAGCAGTTCTTC | TRBV6-6 | . | TRBJ2-1 | 14 | .
CSVEGARVVPDTQYF | TGCAGCGTTGAAGGGGCCAGGGTTGTCCCAGATACGCAGTATTTT | TRBV29-1 | . | TRBJ2-3 | 15 | .
CASSLLRDTDYEQYF | TGTGCCAGCAGCTTACTCCGGGACACAGACTACGAGCAGTACTTC | TRBV7-9 | . | TRBJ2-7 | 15 | many
CASSEGGSPTDTQYF | TGTGCCAGCAGTGAAGGCGGGTCTCCGACAGATACGCAGTATTTT | TRBV6-1 | . | TRBJ2-3 | 15 | few
CAISELLAEYNEQFF | TGTGCCATCAGTGAGCTGCTAGCGGAGTACAATGAGCAGTTCTTC | TRBV10-3 | TRBD2 | TRBJ2-1 | 15 | .
CASSLAGGGTPYEQYF | TGCGCCAGCAGCTTGGCGGGAGGGGGCACCCCCTACGAGCAGTACTTC | TRBV5-1 | . | TRBJ2-7 | 16 | .
CASRQFFLVRRSNQPQHF | TGTGCCAGCCGACAGTTTTTTTTGGTCAGACGTAGCAATCAGCCCCAGCATTTT | TRBV28 | . | TRBJ1-5 | 18 | .
CASSADRGRNIQYF | TGTGCCAGCAGCGCAGACAGGGGGAGGAACATTCAGTACTTC | TRBV5-4 | TRBD1 | TRBJ2-4 | 14 | .
CASSLQEDRPSIQDSGELFF | TGTGCCAGCAGTTTACAAGAGGACAGGCCAAGCATTCAAGACTCCGGGGAGCTGTTTTTT | TRBV28 | TRBD1 | TRBJ2-2 | 20 | .
CASSETGISYEQYF | TGCGCCAGCAGTGAGACAGGGATCTCCTACGAGCAGTACTTC | TRBV10-2 | . | TRBJ2-7 | 14 | .
CASSRGVEWYEQYF | TGTGCCAGCAGCCGAGGGGTGGAATGGTACGAGCAGTACTTC | TRBV4-2 | . | TRBJ2-7 | 14 | .
CASSGTSDNTDTQYF | TGTGCCAGTAGCGGGACTAGCGATAACACAGATACGCAGTATTTT | TRBV19 | TRBD2 | TRBJ2-3 | 15 | .
CASSARTSGNYEQYF | TGTGCCAGCAGCGCCCGGACTAGCGGCAACTACGAGCAGTACTTC | TRBV7-8 | TRBD2 | TRBJ2-7 | 15 | few
CAWGAQGSTEAFF | TGTGCCTGGGGGGCCCAGGGGTCCACTGAAGCTTTCTTT | TRBV30 | . | TRBJ1-1 | 13 | few
CASSASGTSTDTQYF | TGTGCCAGCAGCGCTAGCGGGACTAGCACAGATACGCAGTATTTT | TRBV9 | TRBD2 | TRBJ2-3 | 15 | .
CASSYGTGGYTEAFF | TGTGCCAGCAGTTATGGGACAGGGGGTTACACTGAAGCTTTCTTT | TRBV6-5 | TRBD1 | TRBJ1-1 | 15 | .
CASSLGSGTASTDTQYF | TGCGCCAGCAGCTTGGGTTCGGGGACAGCCAGCACAGATACGCAGTATTTT | TRBV5-1 | TRBD1 | TRBJ2-3 | 17 | few
CAIGSSGRDNEQFF | TGTGCCATCGGTTCTAGCGGGAGGGACAATGAGCAGTTCTTC | TRBV10-3 | TRBD2 | TRBJ2-1 | 14 | .